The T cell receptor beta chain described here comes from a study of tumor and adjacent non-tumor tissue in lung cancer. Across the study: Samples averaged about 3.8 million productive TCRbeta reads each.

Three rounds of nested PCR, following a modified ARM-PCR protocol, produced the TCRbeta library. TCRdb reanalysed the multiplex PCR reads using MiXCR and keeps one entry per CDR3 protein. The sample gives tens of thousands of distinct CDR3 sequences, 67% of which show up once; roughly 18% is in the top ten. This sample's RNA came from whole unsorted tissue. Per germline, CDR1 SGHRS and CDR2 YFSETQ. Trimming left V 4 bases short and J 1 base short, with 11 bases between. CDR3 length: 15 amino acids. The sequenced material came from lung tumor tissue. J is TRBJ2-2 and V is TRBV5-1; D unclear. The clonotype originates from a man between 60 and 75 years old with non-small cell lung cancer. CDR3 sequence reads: CASSLAQMNTGELFF. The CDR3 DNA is TGCGCCAGCAGCCTTGCACAGATGAACACCGGGGAGCTGTTTTTT.